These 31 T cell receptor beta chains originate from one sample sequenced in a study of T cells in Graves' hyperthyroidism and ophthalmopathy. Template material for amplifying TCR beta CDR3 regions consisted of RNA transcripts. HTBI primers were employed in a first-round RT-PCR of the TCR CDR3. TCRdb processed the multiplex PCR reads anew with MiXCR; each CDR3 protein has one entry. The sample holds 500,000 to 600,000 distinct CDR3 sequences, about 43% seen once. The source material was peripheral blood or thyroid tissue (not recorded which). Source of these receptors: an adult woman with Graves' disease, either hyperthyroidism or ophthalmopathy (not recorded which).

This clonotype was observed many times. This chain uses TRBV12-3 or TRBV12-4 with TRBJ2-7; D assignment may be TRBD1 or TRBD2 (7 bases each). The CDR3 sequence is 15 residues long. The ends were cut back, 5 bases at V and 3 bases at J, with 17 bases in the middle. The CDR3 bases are TGTGCCAGCAGTCCAGGGGGTACTAGCGTCTACGAGCAGTACTTC. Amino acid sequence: CASSPGGTSVYEQYF.

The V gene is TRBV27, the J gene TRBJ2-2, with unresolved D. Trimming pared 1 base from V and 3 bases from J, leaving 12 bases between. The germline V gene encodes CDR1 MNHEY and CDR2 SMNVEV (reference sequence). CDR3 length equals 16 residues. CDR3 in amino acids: CASSLWSRHYTGELFF. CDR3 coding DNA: TGTGCCAGCAGTTTATGGAGCAGACACTACACCGGGGAGCTGTTTTTT.

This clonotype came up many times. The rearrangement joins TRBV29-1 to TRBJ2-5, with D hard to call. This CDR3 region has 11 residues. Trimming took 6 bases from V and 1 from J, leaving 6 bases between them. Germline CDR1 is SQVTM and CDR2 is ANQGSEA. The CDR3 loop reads CSVRPQETQYF. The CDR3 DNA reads TGCAGCGTCCGTCCCCAAGAGACCCAGTACTTC.

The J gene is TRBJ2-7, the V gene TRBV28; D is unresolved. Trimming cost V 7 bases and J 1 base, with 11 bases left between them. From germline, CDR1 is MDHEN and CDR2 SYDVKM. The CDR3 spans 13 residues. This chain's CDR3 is CASKRTESYEQYF. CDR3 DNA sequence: TGTGCCAGCAAAAGGACCGAGTCCTACGAGCAGTACTTC. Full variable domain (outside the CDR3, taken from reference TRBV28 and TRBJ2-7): DVKVTQSSRYLVKRTGEKVFLECVQDMDHENMFWYRQDPGLGLRLIYFSYDVKMKEKGDIPEGYSVSREKKERFSLILESASTNQTSMYLCASKRTESYEQYFGPGTRLTVT.

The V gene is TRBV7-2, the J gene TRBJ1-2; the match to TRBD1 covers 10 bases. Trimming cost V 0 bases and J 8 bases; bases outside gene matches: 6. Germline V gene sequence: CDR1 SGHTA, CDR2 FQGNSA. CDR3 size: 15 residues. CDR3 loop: CASSLAYGTGAGYTF. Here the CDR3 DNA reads TGTGCCAGCAGCTTAGCGTACGGGACAGGGGCCGGCTACACCTTC.

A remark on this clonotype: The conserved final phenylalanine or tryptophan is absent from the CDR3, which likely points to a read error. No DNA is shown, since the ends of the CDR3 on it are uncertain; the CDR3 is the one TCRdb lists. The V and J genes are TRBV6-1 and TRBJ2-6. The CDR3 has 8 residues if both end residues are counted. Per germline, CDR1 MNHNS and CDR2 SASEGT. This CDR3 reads CASGDSGR.

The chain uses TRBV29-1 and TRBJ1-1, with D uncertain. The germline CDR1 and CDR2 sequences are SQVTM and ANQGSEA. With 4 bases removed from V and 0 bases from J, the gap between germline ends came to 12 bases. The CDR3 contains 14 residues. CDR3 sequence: CSVVELYMNTEAFF. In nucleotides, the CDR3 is TGCAGCGTTGTAGAACTTTACATGAACACTGAAGCTTTCTTT.

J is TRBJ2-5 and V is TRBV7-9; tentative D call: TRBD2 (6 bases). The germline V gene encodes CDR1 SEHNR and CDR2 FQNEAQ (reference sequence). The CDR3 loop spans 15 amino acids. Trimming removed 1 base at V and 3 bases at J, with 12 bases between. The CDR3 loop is CASSLEQRVEETQYF. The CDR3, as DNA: TGTGCCAGCAGCTTAGAACAGCGGGTCGAAGAGACCCAGTACTTC.

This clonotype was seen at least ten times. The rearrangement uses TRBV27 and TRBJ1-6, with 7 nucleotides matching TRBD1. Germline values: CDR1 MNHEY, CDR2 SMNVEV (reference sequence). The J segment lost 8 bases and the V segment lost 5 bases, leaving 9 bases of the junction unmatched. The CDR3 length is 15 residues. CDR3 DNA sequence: TGTGCCAGCAGTCCCATACCGGGACAGTATTCACCCCTCCACTTT. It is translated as CASSPIPGQYSPLHF.

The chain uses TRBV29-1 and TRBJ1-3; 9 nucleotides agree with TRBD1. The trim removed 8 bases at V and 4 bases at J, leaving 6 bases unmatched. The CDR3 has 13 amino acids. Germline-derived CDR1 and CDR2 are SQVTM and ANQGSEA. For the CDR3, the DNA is TGCAGCTTGGACAGGGGATACGGAAACACCATATATTTT. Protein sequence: CSLDRGYGNTIYF.

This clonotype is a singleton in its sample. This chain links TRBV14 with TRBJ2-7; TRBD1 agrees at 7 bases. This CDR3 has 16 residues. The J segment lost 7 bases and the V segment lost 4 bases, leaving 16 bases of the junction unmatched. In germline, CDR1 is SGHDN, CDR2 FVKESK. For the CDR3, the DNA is TGTGCCAGCAGCCTAGAGGACAGGTCGTTCAGGGGTGAGCAGTACTTC. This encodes CASSLEDRSFRGEQYF.

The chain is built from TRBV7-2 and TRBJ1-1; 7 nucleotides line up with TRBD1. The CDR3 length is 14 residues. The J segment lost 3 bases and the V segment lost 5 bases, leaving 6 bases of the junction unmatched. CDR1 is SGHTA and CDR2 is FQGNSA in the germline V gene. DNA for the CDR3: TGTGCCAGCAGCGCTACCGGGACAGACACTGAAGCTTTCTTT. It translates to CASSATGTDTEAFF.

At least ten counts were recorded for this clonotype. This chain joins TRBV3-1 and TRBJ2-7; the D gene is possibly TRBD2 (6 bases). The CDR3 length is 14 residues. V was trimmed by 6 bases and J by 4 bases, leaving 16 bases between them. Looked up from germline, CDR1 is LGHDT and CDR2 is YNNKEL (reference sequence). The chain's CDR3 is CASRRSGVTYEQYF. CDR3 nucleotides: TGTGCCAGCAGGAGATCGGGAGTGACTTACGAGCAGTACTTC.

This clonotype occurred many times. The CDR3 DNA follows: TGTGCCAGCAGCTCTACGGATCTGGAACAGGGGGTAACGGACACCGGGGAGCTGTTTTTT. Translation gives CASSSTDLEQGVTDTGELFF. The chain couples TRBV12-3 or TRBV12-4 to TRBJ2-2; TRBD1 agrees at 8 bases. The CDR3 length is 20 residues. With 6 bases clipped from V and 3 bases from J, the junction kept 21 bases outside the gene matches.

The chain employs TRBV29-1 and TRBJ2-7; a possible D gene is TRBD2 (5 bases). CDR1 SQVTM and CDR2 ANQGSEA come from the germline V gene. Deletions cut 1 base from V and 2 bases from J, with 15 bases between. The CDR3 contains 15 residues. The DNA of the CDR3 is TGCAGCGTTGAAGTTACCGGGAACTCCGCCTACGAGCAGTACTTC. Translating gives CSVEVTGNSAYEQYF.

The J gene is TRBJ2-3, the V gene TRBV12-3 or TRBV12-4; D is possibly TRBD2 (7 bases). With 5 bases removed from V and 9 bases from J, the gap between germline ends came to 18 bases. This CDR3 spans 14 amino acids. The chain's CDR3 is CASSPHEGGVTQYF. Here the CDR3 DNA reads TGTGCCAGCAGTCCCCACGAAGGGGGGGTGACGCAGTATTTT.

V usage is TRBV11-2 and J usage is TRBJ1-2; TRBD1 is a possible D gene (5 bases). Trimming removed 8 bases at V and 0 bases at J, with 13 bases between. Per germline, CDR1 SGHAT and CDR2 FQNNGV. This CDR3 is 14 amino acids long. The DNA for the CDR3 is TGTGCCAGCCCCAGGGCTCTGGCTAACTATGGCTACACCTTC. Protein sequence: CASPRALANYGYTF.

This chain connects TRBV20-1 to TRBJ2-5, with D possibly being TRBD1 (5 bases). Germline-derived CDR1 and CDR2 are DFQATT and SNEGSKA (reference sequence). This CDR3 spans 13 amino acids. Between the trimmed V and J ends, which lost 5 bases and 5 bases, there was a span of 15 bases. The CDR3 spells CSAGRGTRETQYF. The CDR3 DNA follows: TGCAGTGCTGGAAGGGGTACGCGGGAGACCCAGTACTTC.

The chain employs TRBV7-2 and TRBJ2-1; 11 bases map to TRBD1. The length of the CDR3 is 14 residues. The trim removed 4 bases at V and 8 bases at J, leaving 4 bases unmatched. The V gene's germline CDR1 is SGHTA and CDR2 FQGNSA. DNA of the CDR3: TGTGCCAGCAGCTCAGGGACAGGGGGTGATGAGCAGTTCTTC. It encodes CASSSGTGGDEQFF.

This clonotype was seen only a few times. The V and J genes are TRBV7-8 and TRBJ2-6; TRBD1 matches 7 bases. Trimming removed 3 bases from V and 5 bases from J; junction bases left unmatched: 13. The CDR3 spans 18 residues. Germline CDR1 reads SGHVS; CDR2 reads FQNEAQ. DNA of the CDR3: TGTGCCAGCAGCTTCCCCGGGACAGCACTCTATAGGGCCAACGTCCTGACTTTC. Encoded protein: CASSFPGTALYRANVLTF.

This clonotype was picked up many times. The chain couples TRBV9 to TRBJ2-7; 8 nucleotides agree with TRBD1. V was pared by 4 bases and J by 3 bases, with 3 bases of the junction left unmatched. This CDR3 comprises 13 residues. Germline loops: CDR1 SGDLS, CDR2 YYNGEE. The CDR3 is CASSRTGNYEQYF. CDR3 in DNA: TGTGCCAGCAGCCGGACAGGGAACTACGAGCAGTACTTC.

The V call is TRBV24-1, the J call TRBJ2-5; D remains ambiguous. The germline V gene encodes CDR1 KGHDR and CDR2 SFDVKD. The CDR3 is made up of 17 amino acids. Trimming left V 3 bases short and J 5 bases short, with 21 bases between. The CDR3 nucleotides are TGTGCCACCAGTGATCACTCCGATTCAGAACTTGGGGAGACCCAGTACTTC. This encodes CATSDHSDSELGETQYF.

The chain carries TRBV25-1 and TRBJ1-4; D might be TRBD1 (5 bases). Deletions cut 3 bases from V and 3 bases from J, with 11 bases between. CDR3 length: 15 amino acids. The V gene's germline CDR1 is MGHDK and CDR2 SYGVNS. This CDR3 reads CASSDPGGSNEKLFF. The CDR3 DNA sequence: TGTGCCAGCAGTGATCCTGGGGGGTCTAATGAAAAACTGTTTTTT. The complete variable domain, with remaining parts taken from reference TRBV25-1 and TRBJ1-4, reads EADIYQTPRYLVIGTGKKITLECSQTMGHDKMYWYQQDPGMELHLIHYSYGVNSTEKGDLSSESTVSRIRTEHFPLTLESARPSHTSQYLCASSDPGGSNEKLFFGSGTQLSVL.

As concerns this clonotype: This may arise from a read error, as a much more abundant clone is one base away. The CDR3 sequence is CAISYRETGFDNQPQHF. The CDR3 DNA follows: TGTGCCATCAGTTACAGGGAGACAGGGTTTGACAATCAGCCCCAGCATTTT. This chain uses TRBV6-5 with TRBJ1-5; TRBD1 matches 7 bases. The CDR3 covers 17 residues. Germline V CDR1 and CDR2: MNHEY, SVGAGI.

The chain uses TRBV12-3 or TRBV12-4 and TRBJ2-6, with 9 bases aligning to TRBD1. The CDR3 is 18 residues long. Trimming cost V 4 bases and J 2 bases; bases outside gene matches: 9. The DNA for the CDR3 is TGTGCCAGCAGTTGGCCGGGACAGGGTGAGGCTGGGGCCAACGTCCTGACTTTC. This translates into CASSWPGQGEAGANVLTF.

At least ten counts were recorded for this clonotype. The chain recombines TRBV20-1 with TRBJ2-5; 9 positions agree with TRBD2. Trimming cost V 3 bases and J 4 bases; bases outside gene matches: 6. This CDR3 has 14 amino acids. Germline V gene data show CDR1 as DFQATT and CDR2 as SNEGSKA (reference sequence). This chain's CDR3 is CSASVAGVPETQYF. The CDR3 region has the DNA TGCAGTGCTAGCGTAGCGGGAGTCCCAGAGACCCAGTACTTC.

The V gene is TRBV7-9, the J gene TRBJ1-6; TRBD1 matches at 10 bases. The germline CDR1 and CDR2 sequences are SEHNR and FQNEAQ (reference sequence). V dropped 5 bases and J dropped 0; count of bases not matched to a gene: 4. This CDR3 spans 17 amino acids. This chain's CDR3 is CASSRDRGSSYNSPLHF. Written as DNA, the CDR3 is TGTGCCAGCAGCCGGGACAGGGGCAGCTCCTATAATTCACCCCTCCACTTT. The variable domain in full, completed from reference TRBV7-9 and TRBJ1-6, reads DTGVSQNPRHKITKRGQNVTFRCDPISEHNRLYWYRQTLGQGPEFLTYFQNEAQLEKSRLLSDRFSAERPKGSFSTLEIQRTEQGDSAMYLCASSRDRGSSYNSPLHFGNGTRLTVT.

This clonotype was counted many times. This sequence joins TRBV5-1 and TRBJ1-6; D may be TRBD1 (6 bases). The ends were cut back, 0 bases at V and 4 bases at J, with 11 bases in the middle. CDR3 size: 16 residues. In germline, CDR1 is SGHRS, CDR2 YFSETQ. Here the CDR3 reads CASSLEGQLYNSPLHF. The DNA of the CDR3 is TGCGCCAGCAGCTTGGAAGGACAGCTTTATAATTCACCCCTCCACTTT.

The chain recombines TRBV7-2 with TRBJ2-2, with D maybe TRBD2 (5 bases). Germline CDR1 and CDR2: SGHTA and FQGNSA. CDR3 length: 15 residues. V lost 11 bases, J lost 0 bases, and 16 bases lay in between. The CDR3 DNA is TGTGCCGAGGGTTCGGAAGTGACGAACACCGGGGAGCTGTTTTTT. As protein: CAEGSEVTNTGELFF.

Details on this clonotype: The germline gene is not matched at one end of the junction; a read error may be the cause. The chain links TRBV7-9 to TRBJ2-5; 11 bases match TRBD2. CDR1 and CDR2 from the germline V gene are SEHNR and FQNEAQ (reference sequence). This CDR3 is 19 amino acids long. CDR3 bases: TGCGCCAGCAGCCAACTCTTTCTAGCGGGAGGACACGCCCAAGAGACCCAGTACTTC. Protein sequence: CASSQLFLAGGHAQETQYF.

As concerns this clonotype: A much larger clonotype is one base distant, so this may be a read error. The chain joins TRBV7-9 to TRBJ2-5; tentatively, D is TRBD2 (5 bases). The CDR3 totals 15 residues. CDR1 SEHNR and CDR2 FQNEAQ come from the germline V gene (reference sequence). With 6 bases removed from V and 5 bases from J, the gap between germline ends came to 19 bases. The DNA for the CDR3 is TGTGCCAGCAGTGAAGTCTGGGAGTTTGGGGAGACCCAGTACTTC. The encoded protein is CASSEVWEFGETQYF.